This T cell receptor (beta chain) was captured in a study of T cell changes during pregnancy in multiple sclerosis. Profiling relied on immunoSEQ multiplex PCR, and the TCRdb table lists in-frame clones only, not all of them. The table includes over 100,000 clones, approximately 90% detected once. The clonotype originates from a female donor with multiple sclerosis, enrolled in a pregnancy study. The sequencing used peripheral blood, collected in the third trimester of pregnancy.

Written as DNA, the CDR3 is TGTGCCAGCAGCTGGCGCCAGCGGGGGGCCTACAATGAGCAGTTCTTC. Translated: CASSWRQRGAYNEQFF. The rearrangement joins TRBV7-2 to TRBJ2-1, with TRBD2 matching 9 bases. CDR1 SGHTA and CDR2 FQGNSA come from the germline V gene. Germline trimming cut 4 bases from V and 2 bases from J; bases unmatched to any gene: 6. This CDR3 spans 16 amino acids.